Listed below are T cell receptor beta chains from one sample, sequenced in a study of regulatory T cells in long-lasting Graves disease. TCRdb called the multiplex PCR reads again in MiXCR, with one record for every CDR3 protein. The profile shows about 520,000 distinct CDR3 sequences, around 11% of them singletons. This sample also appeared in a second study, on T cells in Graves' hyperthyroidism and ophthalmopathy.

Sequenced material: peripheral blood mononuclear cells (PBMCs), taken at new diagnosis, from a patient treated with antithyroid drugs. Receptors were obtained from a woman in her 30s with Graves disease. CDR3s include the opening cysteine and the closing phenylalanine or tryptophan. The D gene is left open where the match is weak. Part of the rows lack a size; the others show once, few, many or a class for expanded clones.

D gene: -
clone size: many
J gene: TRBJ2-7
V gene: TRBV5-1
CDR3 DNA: TGCGCCAGCAGCTCACAATTTCCCTACGAGCAGTACTTC
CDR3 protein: CASSSQFPYEQYF

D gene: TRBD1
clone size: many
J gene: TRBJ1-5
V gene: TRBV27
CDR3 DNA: TGTGCCAGCAGTTTATTTCAGGACAGGGGCAATCAGCCCCAGCATTTT
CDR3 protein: CASSLFQDRGNQPQHF

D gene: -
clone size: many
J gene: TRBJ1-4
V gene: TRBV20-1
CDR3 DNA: TGCAGTGCTAGTCCTGGGCCTAATGAAAAACTGTTTTTT
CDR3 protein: CSASPGPNEKLFF

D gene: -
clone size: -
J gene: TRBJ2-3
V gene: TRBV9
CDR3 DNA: TGTGCCAGCAGCCCCCTGAAGGTAGATACGCAGTATTTT
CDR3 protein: CASSPLKVDTQYF

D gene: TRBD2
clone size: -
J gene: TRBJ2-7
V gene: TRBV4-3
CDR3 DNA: TGCGCCAGCAGCCAAGATTGGAGGCTAGCGGGAGACTACGAGCAGTACTTC
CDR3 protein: CASSQDWRLAGDYEQYF

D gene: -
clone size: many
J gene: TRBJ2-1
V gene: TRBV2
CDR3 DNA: TGTGCCGGGACCGACGAAGGGTATGAGCAGTTCTTC
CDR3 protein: CAGTDEGYEQFF

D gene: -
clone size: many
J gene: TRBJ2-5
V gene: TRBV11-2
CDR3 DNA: TGTGCCAGCAGCCTGGGGTCTAGTTGGGGCGCAGAGACCCAGTACTTC
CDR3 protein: CASSLGSSWGAETQYF

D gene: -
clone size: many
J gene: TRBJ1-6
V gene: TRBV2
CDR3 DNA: TGTGCCAGCAGGGGGGTCTCCTATAATTCACCCCTCCACTTT
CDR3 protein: CASRGVSYNSPLHF

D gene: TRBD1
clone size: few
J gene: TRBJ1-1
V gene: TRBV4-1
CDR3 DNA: TGCGCCAGCAGCCAAGCGTGGAGGGGGCGAACTGAAGCTTTCTTT
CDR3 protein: CASSQAWRGRTEAFF

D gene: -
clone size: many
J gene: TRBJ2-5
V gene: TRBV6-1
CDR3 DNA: TGTGCCAGCAGTGGACCCACTAACTACCTGGGGGCCCAGTACTTC
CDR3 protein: CASSGPTNYLGAQYF

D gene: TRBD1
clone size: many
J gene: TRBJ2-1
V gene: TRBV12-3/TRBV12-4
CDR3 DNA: TGTGCCAGCAGTTTGGACAGGTGGGGTGAGCAGTTCTTC
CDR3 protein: CASSLDRWGEQFF

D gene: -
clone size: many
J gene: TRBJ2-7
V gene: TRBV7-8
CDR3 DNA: TGTGCCAGCAGCCCGCTTCCCGGGACACGATCCTACGAGCAGTACTTC
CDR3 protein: CASSPLPGTRSYEQYF

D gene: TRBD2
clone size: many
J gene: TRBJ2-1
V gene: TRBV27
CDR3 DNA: TGTGCCAGCAGTTTATATAGCGGGAGGGGCAATGAGCAGTTCTTC
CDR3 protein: CASSLYSGRGNEQFF

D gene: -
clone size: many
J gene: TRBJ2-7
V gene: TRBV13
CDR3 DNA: TGTGCCAGCAGCCGCGGACTTACAACCTACGAGCAGTACTTC
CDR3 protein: CASSRGLTTYEQYF

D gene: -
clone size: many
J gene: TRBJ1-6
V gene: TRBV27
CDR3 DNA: TGTGCCAGCAGCTTAGGAGGATCACCCCTCCACTTT
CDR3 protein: CASSLGGSPLHF

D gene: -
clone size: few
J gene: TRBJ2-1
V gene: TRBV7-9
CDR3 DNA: TGTGCCAGCAGCTTAACTGCAAAAGGCGATGAGCAGTTCTTC
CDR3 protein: CASSLTAKGDEQFF

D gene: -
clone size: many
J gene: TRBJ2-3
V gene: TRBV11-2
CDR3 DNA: TGTGCCAGCAGCTCCATGTGGACTAGCACAGATACGCAGTATTTT
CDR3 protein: CASSSMWTSTDTQYF

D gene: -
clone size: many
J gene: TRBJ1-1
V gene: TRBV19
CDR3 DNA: TGTGCCAGTGGGGACCTAGACACTGAAGCTTTCTTT
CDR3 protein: CASGDLDTEAFF

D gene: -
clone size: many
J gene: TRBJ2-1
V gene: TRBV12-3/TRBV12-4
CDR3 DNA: TGTGCCAGCAGTTCCTACTTGATGCTTGAACATGAGCAGTTCTTC
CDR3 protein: CASSSYLMLEHEQFF

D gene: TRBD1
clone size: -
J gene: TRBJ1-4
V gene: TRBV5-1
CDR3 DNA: TGCGCCAGCAGCTCGACCGGGACAGGGATTGAAAAACTGTTTTTT
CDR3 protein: CASSSTGTGIEKLFF

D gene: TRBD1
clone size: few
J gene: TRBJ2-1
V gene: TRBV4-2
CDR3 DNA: TGTGCCAGCAGCCAAGGACAGGGCTCCTACAATGAGCAGTTCTTC
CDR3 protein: CASSQGQGSYNEQFF

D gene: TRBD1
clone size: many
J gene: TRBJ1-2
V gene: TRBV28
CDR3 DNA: TGTGCCACCTACACCCGGGACAGGGGGCGCATACCCTATGGCTACACCTTC
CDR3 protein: CATYTRDRGRIPYGYTF

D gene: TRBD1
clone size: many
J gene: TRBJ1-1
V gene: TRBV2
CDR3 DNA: TGTGCCAGCAGTGAAGGGACAGGGATGGAAGCTTTCTTT
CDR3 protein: CASSEGTGMEAFF